A selection of T cell receptor beta chains follows, all from one sample in a study of T cells in Graves' hyperthyroidism and ophthalmopathy. Via MiXCR, TCRdb re-called the multiplex PCR reads, giving one row per CDR3 protein. Found here are approximately 740,000 distinct CDR3 sequences, around 13% of them singletons; the top ten hold roughly 10%. Specimen: blood. These receptors were taken from a woman between 18 and 29 years old with Graves' hyperthyroidism. Each CDR3 is given with its conserved first and last residue. D genes are given only for firm matches. Rows may omit the clone size; those that give it use once, few, many or a size class.

V,D,J,size,CDR3,DNA
TRBV6-2/TRBV6-3,.,TRBJ1-4,few,CASSYFGRSTTNEKLFF,TGTGCCAGCAGTTACTTCGGCCGCAGCACAACTAATGAAAAACTGTTTTTT
TRBV11-2,TRBD2,TRBJ2-3,many,CASSLEPSGSTDTQYF,TGTGCCAGCAGCTTAGAGCCTAGCGGGAGTACAGATACGCAGTATTTT
TRBV3-1,TRBD2,TRBJ2-7,.,CASSPGLAGYHPSYEQYF,TGTGCCAGCAGCCCGGGACTAGCGGGATACCACCCCTCCTACGAGCAGTACTTC
TRBV6-6,.,TRBJ2-3,.,CASSYHPGSADTQYF,TGTGCCAGCAGTTACCATCCCGGATCGGCAGATACGCAGTATTTT
TRBV10-3,TRBD1,TRBJ1-1,many,CAISLQGSDTEAFF,TGTGCCATCAGTTTACAGGGGTCTGACACTGAAGCTTTCTTT
TRBV7-2,TRBD1,TRBJ2-1,many,CASSPSDRVDHNEQFF,TGTGCCAGCAGCCCATCGGACAGGGTTGATCACAATGAGCAGTTCTTC
TRBV4-1,.,TRBJ2-1,.,CSSSQDPTVSSRPNNEQFF,TGCTCCAGCAGCCAAGATCCAACCGTTAGCTCCCGCCCTAACAATGAGCAGTTCTTC
TRBV20-1,TRBD2,TRBJ2-1,.,CSAVTLAGGPHNEQFF,TGCAGTGCCGTTACTCTAGCGGGAGGGCCCCACAATGAGCAGTTCTTC
TRBV6-1,TRBD1,TRBJ1-3,many,CASSLRGSPGNTIYF,TGTGCCAGCAGCCTCAGGGGGTCTCCTGGAAACACCATATATTTT
TRBV20-1,.,TRBJ2-1,many,CSVPPNRARNGQFF,TGCAGTGTCCCTCCGAACAGGGCAAGGAATGGGCAGTTCTTC
TRBV29-1,.,TRBJ2-1,.,CSAKIAPTRDNEQFF,TGCAGCGCCAAAATAGCGCCCACGAGGGACAATGAGCAGTTCTTC
TRBV2,.,TRBJ2-3,few,CASSNPGGTDTQYF,TGTGCCAGCAGTAACCCCGGGGGCACAGATACGCAGTATTTT
TRBV5-1,.,TRBJ2-5,.,CASSTPGKEAQYF,TGCGCCAGCAGCACGCCCGGGAAAGAGGCCCAGTACTTC
TRBV12-3/TRBV12-4,TRBD2,TRBJ2-1,.,CAGRWTSGSYNEQFF,TGTGCCGGCAGGTGGACTAGCGGCTCCTACAATGAGCAGTTCTTC
TRBV5-8,.,TRBJ2-7,.,CASSWTARGREQYF,TGTGCCAGCAGCTGGACTGCCAGGGGACGCGAGCAGTACTTC
TRBV6-1,.,TRBJ2-7,.,CASARGLLSYEQYF,TGTGCCAGCGCCAGGGGACTCCTCTCCTACGAGCAGTACTTC
TRBV6-2/TRBV6-3,.,TRBJ2-3,many,CATQWSLSALDTQYF,TGTGCCACCCAATGGAGCCTTAGTGCTCTAGATACGCAGTATTTT
TRBV7-9,TRBD2,TRBJ2-1,many,CASSSARLASLGGSYNEQFF,TGTGCCAGCAGCTCCGCTCGACTAGCCTCTTTGGGTGGGTCCTACAATGAGCAGTTCTTC
TRBV24-1,TRBD1,TRBJ1-2,.,CATSDPKYRGDNFYGYTF,TGTGCCACCAGTGATCCAAAATACAGGGGCGATAACTTCTATGGCTACACCTTC
TRBV20-1,.,TRBJ2-3,many,CSARERGRDTDTQYF,TGCAGTGCTAGGGAGAGGGGGCGGGACACAGATACGCAGTATTTT
TRBV4-1,.,TRBJ2-7,.,CASSQEGLKGNEQYF,TGCGCCAGCAGCCAAGAGGGGCTCAAAGGGAATGAGCAGTACTTC
TRBV12-3/TRBV12-4,.,TRBJ2-2,many,CASSLTALDTGELFF,TGTGCCAGCAGTTTAACGGCCCTGGACACCGGGGAGCTGTTTTTT
TRBV7-2,TRBD1,TRBJ2-7,many,CASSARQGATYEQYF,TGTGCCAGCAGCGCTCGACAGGGGGCTACCTACGAGCAGTACTTC
TRBV2,.,TRBJ1-2,many,CASRIHANYGYTF,TGTGCCAGCAGGATACATGCTAACTATGGCTACACCTTC
TRBV10-2,TRBD2,TRBJ2-4,few,CASSKSSGQYIQYF,TGCGCCAGCAGTAAATCTAGCGGTCAATACATTCAGTACTTC
TRBV7-9,TRBD1,TRBJ1-4,.,CASSLVTGANEKLFF,TGTGCCAGCAGCTTAGTCACAGGGGCTAATGAAAAACTGTTTTTT
TRBV14,.,TRBJ2-1,.,CASSQDMDSLFGYNEQFF,TGTGCCAGCAGCCAAGATATGGATAGTCTGTTCGGCTACAATGAGCAGTTCTTC
TRBV7-3,TRBD2,TRBJ2-1,many,CASSLISGSGYYNEQFF,TGTGCCAGCAGCCTGATTAGCGGGAGCGGTTACTACAATGAGCAGTTCTTC
TRBV12-3/TRBV12-4,.,TRBJ2-1,many,CASSSDESSYNEQFF,TGTGCCAGCAGTTCGGACGAAAGCTCCTACAATGAGCAGTTCTTC